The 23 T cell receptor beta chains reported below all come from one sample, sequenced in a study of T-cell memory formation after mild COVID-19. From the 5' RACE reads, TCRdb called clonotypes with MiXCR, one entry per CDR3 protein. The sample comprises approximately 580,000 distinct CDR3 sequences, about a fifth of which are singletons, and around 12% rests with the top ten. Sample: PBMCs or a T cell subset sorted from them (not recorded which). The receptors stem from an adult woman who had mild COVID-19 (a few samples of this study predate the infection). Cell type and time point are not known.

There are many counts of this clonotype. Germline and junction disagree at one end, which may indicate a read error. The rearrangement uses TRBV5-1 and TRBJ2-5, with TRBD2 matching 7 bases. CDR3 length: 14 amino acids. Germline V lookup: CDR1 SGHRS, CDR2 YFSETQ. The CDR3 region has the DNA TGTGCCAGCAGCTTAGCGGGTTCCGGGGAGACCCAGTACTTC. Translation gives CASSLAGSGETQYF.

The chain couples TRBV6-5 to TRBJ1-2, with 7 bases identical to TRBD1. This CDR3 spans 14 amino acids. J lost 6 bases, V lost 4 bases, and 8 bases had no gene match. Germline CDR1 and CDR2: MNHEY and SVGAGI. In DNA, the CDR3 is TGTGCCAGCAGTTCTCCGACAGGGAGGCATGGCTACACCTTC. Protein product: CASSSPTGRHGYTF.

The CDR3 coding sequence is TGTGCCAGCAGCTTAGGACGGGGGGCTGAAGCTTTCTTT. Its protein is CASSLGRGAEAFF. V gene TRBV7-9 combines with J gene TRBJ1-1, with D tentatively TRBD1 (5 bases). The germline V gene has CDR1 SEHNR and CDR2 FQNEAQ (reference sequence). The CDR3 length is 13 residues. Trimming removed 1 base at V and 6 bases at J, with 9 bases between. The full variable domain, in which reference TRBV7-9 and TRBJ1-1 provide the parts outside the CDR3, is DTGVSQNPRHKITKRGQNVTFRCDPISEHNRLYWYRQTLGQGPEFLTYFQNEAQLEKSRLLSDRFSAERPKGSFSTLEIQRTEQGDSAMYLCASSLGRGAEAFFGQGTRLTVV.

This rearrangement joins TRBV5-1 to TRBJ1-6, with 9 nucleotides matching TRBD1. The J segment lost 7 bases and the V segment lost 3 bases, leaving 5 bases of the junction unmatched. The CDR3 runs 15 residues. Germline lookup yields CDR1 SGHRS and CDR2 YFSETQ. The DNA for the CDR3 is TGCGCCAGCAGCTATCGGGACAGGGAGAATTCACCCCTCCACTTT. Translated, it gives CASSYRDRENSPLHF.

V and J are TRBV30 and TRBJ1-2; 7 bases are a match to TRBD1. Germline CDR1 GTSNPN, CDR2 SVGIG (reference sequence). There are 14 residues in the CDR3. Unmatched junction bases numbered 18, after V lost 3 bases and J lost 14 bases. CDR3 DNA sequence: TGTGCCTGGAGCCCATGGTTGGGAGGACAGGAAGTAACCTTC. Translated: CAWSPWLGGQEVTF.

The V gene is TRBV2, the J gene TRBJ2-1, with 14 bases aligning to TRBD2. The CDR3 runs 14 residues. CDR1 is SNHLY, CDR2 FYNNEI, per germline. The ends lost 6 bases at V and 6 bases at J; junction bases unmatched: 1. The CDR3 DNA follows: TGTGCCAGCAGGACTAGCGGGGGGGCCAATGAGCAGTTCTTC. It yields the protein CASRTSGGANEQFF.

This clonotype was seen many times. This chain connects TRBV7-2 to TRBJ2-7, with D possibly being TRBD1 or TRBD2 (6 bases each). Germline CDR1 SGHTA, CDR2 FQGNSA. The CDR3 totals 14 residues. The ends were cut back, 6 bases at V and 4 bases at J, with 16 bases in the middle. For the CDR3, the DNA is TGTGCCAGCAGGATAGGGGGGCCAGAATACGAGCAGTACTTC. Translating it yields CASRIGGPEYEQYF.

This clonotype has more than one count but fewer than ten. CDR3: CASSGAGAGGTDTQYF. As DNA, the CDR3 is TGTGCCAGCAGTGGGGCAGGAGCGGGGGGCACAGATACGCAGTATTTT. The chain is built from TRBV2 and TRBJ2-3; 8 nucleotides line up with TRBD2. Germline V gene sequence: CDR1 SNHLY, CDR2 FYNNEI. The CDR3 has 16 residues. V was clipped by 4 bases and J by 1 base; unmatched bases: 7.

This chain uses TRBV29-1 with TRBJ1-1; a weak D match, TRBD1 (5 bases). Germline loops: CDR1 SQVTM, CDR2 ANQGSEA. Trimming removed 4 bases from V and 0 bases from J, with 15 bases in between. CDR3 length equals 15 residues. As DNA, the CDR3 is TGCAGCGTTGGGACATTAGCAGGGATGAACACTGAAGCTTTCTTT. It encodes CSVGTLAGMNTEAFF.

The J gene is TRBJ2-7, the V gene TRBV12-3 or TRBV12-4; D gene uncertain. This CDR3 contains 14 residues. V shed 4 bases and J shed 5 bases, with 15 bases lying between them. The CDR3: CASSSLGVFDEQYF. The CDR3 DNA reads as TGTGCCAGCAGTTCGCTAGGAGTCTTCGACGAGCAGTACTTC.

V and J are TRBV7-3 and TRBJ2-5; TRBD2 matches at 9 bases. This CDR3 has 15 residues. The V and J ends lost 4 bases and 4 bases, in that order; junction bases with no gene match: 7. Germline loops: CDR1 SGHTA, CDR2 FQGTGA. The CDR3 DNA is TGTGCCAGCAGCTCCCGGACTAGCGCAGGAGAGACCCAGTACTTC. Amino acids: CASSSRTSAGETQYF.

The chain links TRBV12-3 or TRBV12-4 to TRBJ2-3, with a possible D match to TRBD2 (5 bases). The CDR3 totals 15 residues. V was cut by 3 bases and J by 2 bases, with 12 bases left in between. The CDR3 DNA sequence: TGTGCCAGCAGTTTGGGAGCTCATCTCACAGATACGCAGTATTTT. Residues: CASSLGAHLTDTQYF.

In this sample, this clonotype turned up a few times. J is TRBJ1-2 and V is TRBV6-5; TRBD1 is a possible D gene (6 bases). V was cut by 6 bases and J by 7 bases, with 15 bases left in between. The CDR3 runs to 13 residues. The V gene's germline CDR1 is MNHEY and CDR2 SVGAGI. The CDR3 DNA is TGTGCCAGCAGCACTCAGGGGTATGGTGGCTACACCTTC. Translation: CASSTQGYGGYTF.

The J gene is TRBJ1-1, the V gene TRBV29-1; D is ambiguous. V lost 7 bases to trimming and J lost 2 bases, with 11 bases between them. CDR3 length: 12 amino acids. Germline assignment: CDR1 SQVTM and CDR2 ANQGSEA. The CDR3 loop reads CSGTTGNTEAFF. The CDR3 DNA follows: TGCAGCGGTACGACGGGAAACACTGAAGCTTTCTTT.

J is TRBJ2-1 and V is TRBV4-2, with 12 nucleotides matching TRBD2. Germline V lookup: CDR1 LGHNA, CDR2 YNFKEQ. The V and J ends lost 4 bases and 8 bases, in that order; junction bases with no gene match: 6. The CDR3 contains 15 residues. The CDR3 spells CASSRLAGEGDEQFF. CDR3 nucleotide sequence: TGTGCCAGCAGCCGACTAGCGGGAGAGGGCGATGAGCAGTTCTTC.

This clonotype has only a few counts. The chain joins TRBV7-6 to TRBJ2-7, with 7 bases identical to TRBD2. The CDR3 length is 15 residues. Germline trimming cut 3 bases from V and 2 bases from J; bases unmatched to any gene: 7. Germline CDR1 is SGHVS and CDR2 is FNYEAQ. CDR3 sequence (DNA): TGTGCCAGCAGCTTTGGCGGGGGTGGAACCTACGAGCAGTACTTC. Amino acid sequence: CASSFGGGGTYEQYF.

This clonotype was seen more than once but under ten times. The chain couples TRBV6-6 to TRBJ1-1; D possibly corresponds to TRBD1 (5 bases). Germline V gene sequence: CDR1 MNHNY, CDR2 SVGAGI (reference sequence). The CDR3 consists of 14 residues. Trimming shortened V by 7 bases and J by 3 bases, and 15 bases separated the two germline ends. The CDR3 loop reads CASTQSGLYTEAFF. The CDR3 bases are TGTGCCAGCACCCAATCAGGGCTGTACACTGAAGCTTTCTTT.

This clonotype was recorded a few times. The CDR3 loop reads CASSEAVANTGELFF. CDR3 nucleotide sequence: TGTGCCAGCAGCGAGGCAGTTGCGAACACCGGGGAGCTGTTTTTT. The chain uses TRBV9 and TRBJ2-2; D ambiguous. The V and J ends lost 3 bases and 0 bases respectively, with 9 bases between them. CDR1 SGDLS and CDR2 YYNGEE come from the germline V gene. This CDR3 has 15 residues.

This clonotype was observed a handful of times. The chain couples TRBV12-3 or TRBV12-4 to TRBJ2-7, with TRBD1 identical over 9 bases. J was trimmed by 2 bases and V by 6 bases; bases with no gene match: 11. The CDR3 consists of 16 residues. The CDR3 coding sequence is TGTGCCAGCAGATACGGCCCGGGACAGGGAGCCTACGAGCAGTACTTC. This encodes CASRYGPGQGAYEQYF.

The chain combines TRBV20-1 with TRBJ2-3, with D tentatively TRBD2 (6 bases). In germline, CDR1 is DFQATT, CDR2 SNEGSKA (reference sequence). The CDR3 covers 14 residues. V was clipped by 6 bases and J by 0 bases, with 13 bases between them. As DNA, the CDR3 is TGCAGTGCAAATAGCGGAACTAGCACAGATACGCAGTATTTT. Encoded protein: CSANSGTSTDTQYF.

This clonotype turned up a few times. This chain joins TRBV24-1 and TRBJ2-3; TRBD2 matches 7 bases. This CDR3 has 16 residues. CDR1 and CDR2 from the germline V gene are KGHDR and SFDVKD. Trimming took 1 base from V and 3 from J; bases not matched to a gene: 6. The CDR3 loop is CATSDFTGLETDTQYF. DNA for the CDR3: TGTGCCACCAGTGATTTTACCGGACTAGAGACAGATACGCAGTATTTT.

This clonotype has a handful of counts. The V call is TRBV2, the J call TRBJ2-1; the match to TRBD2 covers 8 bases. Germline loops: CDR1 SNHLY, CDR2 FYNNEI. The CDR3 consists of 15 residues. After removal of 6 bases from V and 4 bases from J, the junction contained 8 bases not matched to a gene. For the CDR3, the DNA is TGTGCCAGCAGGACGCGGGGGGTCGGGTACAATGAGCAGTTCTTC. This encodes CASRTRGVGYNEQFF.

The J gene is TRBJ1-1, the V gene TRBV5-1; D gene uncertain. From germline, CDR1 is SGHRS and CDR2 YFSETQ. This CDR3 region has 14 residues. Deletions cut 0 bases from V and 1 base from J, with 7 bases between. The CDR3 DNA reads TGCGCCAGCAGCTTGGAGAGTAGGAACACTGAAGCTTTCTTT. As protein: CASSLESRNTEAFF.